This T cell receptor (beta chain) was observed in a study of post-analysis software for immune sequencing data (dated by TCRdb to about 2015). Study-wide context: Relapsing-remitting, secondary progressive and progressive-relapsing multiple sclerosis were recorded as disease courses, and subtype annotation was lacking for some patients. Patient repertoires were compared against roughly 12 previously published healthy control repertoires from donors aged about 6 to 27 years. A subset of samples was prepared in parallel using single-end sample barcoding, then pooled and co-amplified after Illumina adapter ligation. Overall study outcomes, separate from this receptor: The control group was slightly older than the multiple sclerosis patient group. Direct clustering with F measure showed strong co-clustering of samples prepared in the same batch, prompting a batch-effect correction. Compared with controls, multiple sclerosis patients had significantly lower normalized Chao1 diversity, a finding suggesting substantial peripheral T-cell clonal expansion.

What this sample's time point label stands for: second blood draw from one MS patient after hematopoietic stem cell transplantation. TCR beta repertoires were profiled from peripheral blood of roughly twelve young patients with multiple sclerosis to demonstrate the VDJtools post-analysis software. The multiple sclerosis patients were children and adolescents between about 6 and 15 years of age. This clonotype was seen a single time. It has no known antigen specificity. Per-base quality was not reported, and no clone a single base away is much larger than it. One read gives only weak evidence. Preparation of the library involved PCR. The sequencer was an Illumina HiSeq 2500. To reduce PCR and sequencing biases, unique molecular identifiers were incorporated into the TCR beta cDNA libraries. Some 500,000 cDNA molecules were obtained for every 1 to 10 million input T cells, so each molecule roughly corresponded to one T cell. Patient libraries were prepared and sequenced with the same protocol used for the earlier healthy control dataset. Within a given batch, samples were prepared together, multiplexed and sequenced on the same HiSeq lane. Concerning the study's data processing: Raw barcoded reads were processed with MIGEC, and single-read molecular identifier groups were discarded before consensus assembly and CDR3 extraction. VDJtools was used for post-analysis of the clonotype tables, with diversity normalized by down-sampling every dataset to the smallest sample size. To correct batch-related cross-sample contamination, repertoire overlap clustering matched CDR3 amino acid sequences but not nucleotide sequences. TCRdb's own reprocessing of the public reads used fastp at Q25 and MiXCR and kept productive beta chains. Entries are consolidated by CDR3 protein sequence, retaining the most common genes and DNA. TCRdb's processing, not the study's, gives the V and J calls here. The sample profile shows some 160,000 distinct CDR3 sequences; about 37% of them were found once. The ten largest clones take up under 30% of the sample.

The input for sequencing was blood, taken after autologous hematopoietic stem cell transplantation. This TCR came from a girl aged 10-17 years with multiple sclerosis. Donor details come from another sample of the same person, matched by shared clones.

This receptor has the CDR3 CASGGRATGGQFF. The DNA sequence is TGTGCCAGCGGCGGGAGGGCGACCGGTGGGCAGTTCTTC. The rearranged segments are TRBV9 and TRBJ2-1, with 9 junctional bases fitting TRBD2. Compared with germline, V lacks 7 bases and J lacks 12 bases; bases without a gene match: 11. From cysteine to phenylalanine, the CDR3 is 13 amino acids long. The kept DNA is CDR3 alone, 39 bases in frame from the first base. Via the germline V gene, CDR1 is SGDLS and CDR2 YYNGEE.